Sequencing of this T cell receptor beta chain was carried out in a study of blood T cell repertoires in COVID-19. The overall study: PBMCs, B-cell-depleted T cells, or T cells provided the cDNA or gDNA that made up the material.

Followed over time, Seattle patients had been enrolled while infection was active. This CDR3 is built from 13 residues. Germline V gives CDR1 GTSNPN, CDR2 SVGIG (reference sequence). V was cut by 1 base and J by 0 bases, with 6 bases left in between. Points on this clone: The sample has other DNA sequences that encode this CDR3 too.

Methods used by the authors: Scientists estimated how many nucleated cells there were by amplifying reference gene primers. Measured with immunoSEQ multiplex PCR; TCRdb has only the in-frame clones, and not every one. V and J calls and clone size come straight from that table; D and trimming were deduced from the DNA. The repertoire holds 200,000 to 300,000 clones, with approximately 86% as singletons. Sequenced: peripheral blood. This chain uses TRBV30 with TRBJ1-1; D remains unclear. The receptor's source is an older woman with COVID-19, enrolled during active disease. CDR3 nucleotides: TGTGCCTGGAGTGGGCAGATGAACACTGAAGCTTTCTTT. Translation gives CAWSGQMNTEAFF.